This entry lists 20 T cell receptor beta chains sequenced from one sample in a study of beta chain features in type 1 diabetes. cDNA synthesis used the whole RNA isolate, giving expressed TCRB sequences. Profiled with immunoSEQ multiplex PCR; TCRdb holds only in-frame clones, not every one. The sample consists of 900,000 or so clones, about a sixth of them appearing once. Sequencing was carried out using naive CD4+ T cells from blood. These TCRs come from a woman aged 18-29 years in good health.

V usage is TRBV7-9 and J usage is TRBJ2-3, with TRBD2 as a possible D gene (6 bases). CDR1 and CDR2 (germline): SEHNR, FQNEAQ (reference sequence). Deletions cut 5 bases from V and 2 bases from J, with 17 bases between. The CDR3 runs 16 residues. The CDR3 is CASSLAGTSYTDTQYF. The CDR3 DNA reads TGTGCCAGCAGCCTGGCAGGGACTTCCTACACAGATACGCAGTATTTT.

The chain links TRBV6-5 to TRBJ2-1; D ambiguous. V lost 0 bases and J lost 6, with 15 bases in between. Germline CDR1 is MNHEY and CDR2 is SVGAGI. The CDR3 extends over 16 amino acids. In DNA form, the CDR3 reads TGTGCCAGCAGTTACTCGCGCATCGTACAAAGCAATGAGCAGTTCTTC. Translating gives CASSYSRIVQSNEQFF.

The chain is built from TRBV28 and TRBJ2-2; D gene ambiguous. The CDR3 contains 13 residues. V lost 6 bases and J 4 bases, leaving 9 bases between the germline ends. Per the germline V gene, CDR1 is MDHEN and CDR2 is SYDVKM. In DNA form, the CDR3 reads TGTGCCAGCAGCCCCGAGTCCACCGGGGAGCTGTTTTTT. It translates to CASSPESTGELFF. Full variable domain (missing parts from reference TRBV28 and TRBJ2-2): DVKVTQSSRYLVKRTGEKVFLECVQDMDHENMFWYRQDPGLGLRLIYFSYDVKMKEKGDIPEGYSVSREKKERFSLILESASTNQTSMYLCASSPESTGELFFGEGSRLTVL.

This clone was detected a few times. This rearrangement joins TRBV6-6 to TRBJ2-7; TRBD1 is a possible D gene (6 bases). CDR1 MNHNY and CDR2 SVGAGI come from the germline V gene (reference sequence). Trimming removed 6 bases at V and 2 bases at J, with 14 bases between. The length of the CDR3 is 14 residues. The CDR3 region is CASSFAQGTYEQYF. The DNA for the CDR3 is TGTGCCAGCAGCTTCGCACAGGGAACCTACGAGCAGTACTTC.

The chain has TRBV27 and TRBJ2-7, with D unclear. The germline V gene has CDR1 MNHEY and CDR2 SMNVEV (reference sequence). The V end lost 6 bases, the J end lost 0 bases, and 12 bases lay between the germline ends. The CDR3 runs to 14 residues. CDR3 sequence reads: CASSAKSISYEQYF. In DNA, the CDR3 is TGTGCCAGCAGCGCTAAGTCTATCTCCTACGAGCAGTACTTC.

The chain uses TRBV1 and TRBJ2-1; the table's D call of TRBD2 was not tested on the DNA. TRBV1 is a pseudogene locus. The CDR3 is 16 amino acids. CDR3 sequence reads: CTSSQDRTSGYNEQFF. The CDR3 coding sequence is TGCACCAGCAGCCAAGATCGCACTAGCGGGTACAATGAGCAGTTCTTC.

This clone was picked up a small number of times. The chain links TRBV5-1 to TRBJ1-1; 9 bases are a match to TRBD1. Per the germline V gene, CDR1 is SGHRS and CDR2 is YFSETQ. The CDR3 length is 15 residues. The J segment lost 6 bases and the V segment lost 3 bases, leaving 9 bases of the junction unmatched. The CDR3 bases are TGCGCCAGCAGCTCAATACAGGGGGCGACGGCTGAAGCTTTCTTT. This codes for CASSSIQGATAEAFF.

The chain couples TRBV28 to TRBJ1-3; TRBD1 might be the D (5 bases). CDR1 MDHEN and CDR2 SYDVKM come from the germline V gene. The CDR3 runs to 14 residues. The germline V and J ends were trimmed by 2 bases and 3 bases, with 8 bases remaining between them. In DNA form, the CDR3 reads TGTGCCAGCAGTTTAGGGGGGTATGGAAACACCATATATTTT. Its protein is CASSLGGYGNTIYF.

This rearrangement joins TRBV10-3 to TRBJ2-1; 11 bases match TRBD2. CDR1 and CDR2 from the germline V gene are ENHRY and SYGVKD. V was clipped by 4 bases and J by 10 bases; unmatched bases: 9. CDR3 length equals 15 residues. This chain's CDR3 is CAISVALAGVGEQFF. The CDR3 nucleotides read TGTGCCATCAGTGTGGCACTAGCGGGAGTGGGAGAGCAGTTCTTC.

The chain joins TRBV7-9 to TRBJ1-5, with 7 bases aligning to TRBD1. Germline values: CDR1 SEHNR, CDR2 FQNEAQ (reference sequence). This CDR3 is built from 16 residues. Losses at the gene ends were 4 bases for V and 0 bases for J; bases not matched to a gene: 6. CDR3 sequence reads: CASSSGQTYSNQPQHF. The CDR3 region has the DNA TGTGCCAGCAGCTCGGGACAGACTTATAGCAATCAGCCCCAGCATTTT.

The chain links TRBV5-1 to TRBJ2-7; 11 bases align to TRBD2. J was trimmed by 4 bases and V by 0 bases; bases with no gene match: 6. Per the germline V gene, CDR1 is SGHRS and CDR2 is YFSETQ. The CDR3 is 16 residues long. CDR3 protein: CASSLDGGTSGYEQYF. CDR3 in DNA: TGCGCCAGCAGCTTGGACGGGGGGACTAGCGGATACGAGCAGTACTTC.

This clone appeared a few times. V is TRBV28 and J is TRBJ2-5; D is ambiguous. CDR3 length: 13 residues. Trimming cost V 4 bases and J 1 base, with 7 bases left between them. The germline V gene has CDR1 MDHEN and CDR2 SYDVKM. In DNA form, the CDR3 reads TGTGCCAGCAGTTGGGCAGCCCAAGAGACCCAGTACTTC. Translated, it gives CASSWAAQETQYF.

This clone was seen a few times. The chain links TRBV19 to TRBJ2-1; 8 bases agree with TRBD1. Trimming cost V 10 bases and J 7 bases; bases outside gene matches: 18. The CDR3 is made up of 16 amino acids. CDR1 LNHDA and CDR2 SQIVND come from the germline V gene (reference sequence). The CDR3 is CATREQGAHFFNEQFF. The DNA for the CDR3 is TGTGCCACCCGCGAGCAGGGGGCCCATTTCTTTAATGAGCAGTTCTTC.

This clone has just a few counts. The rearrangement uses TRBV4-3 and TRBJ2-5; D remains ambiguous. With 1 base removed from V and 7 bases from J, the gap between germline ends came to 16 bases. The CDR3 has 15 amino acids. CDR1 and CDR2 from the germline V gene are LGHNA and YSLEER. The CDR3 here is CASSQVVSIVGTQYF. The CDR3 DNA is TGCGCCAGCAGCCAAGTGGTCTCGATAGTGGGGACCCAGTACTTC.

This clone was counted between two and nine times. The V call is TRBV29-1, the J call TRBJ2-5; TRBD1 agrees at 9 bases. Germline CDR1 is SQVTM and CDR2 is ANQGSEA. The CDR3 has 14 residues. V was pared by 7 bases and J by 5 bases, with 11 bases of the junction left unmatched. CDR3 nucleotide sequence: TGCAGCGCAATACCGGGACAGGGAGGCGAGACCCAGTACTTC. Encoded protein: CSAIPGQGGETQYF. The full variable domain, with the rest looked up from reference TRBV29-1 and TRBJ2-5, is SAVISQKPSRDICQRGTSLTIQCQVDSQVTMMFWYRQQPGQSLTLIATANQGSEATYESGFVIDKFPISRPNLTFSTLTVSNMSPEDSSIYLCSAIPGQGGETQYFGPGTRLLVL.

This clone came up a few times. The same CDR3 can be traced to other DNA sequences in this sample. The DNA of the CDR3 is TGTGCCAGTAGCGGGATCGGGACTAGAGAGATTGGGACCCAGTACTTC. Its protein is CASSGIGTREIGTQYF. This rearrangement joins TRBV5-4 to TRBJ2-5; 8 nucleotides match TRBD2. J lost 7 bases, V lost 8 bases, and 19 bases had no gene match. Germline CDR1 SGHNT, CDR2 YYREEE (reference sequence). The CDR3 is made up of 16 amino acids.

This clone was picked up a small number of times. The genes are TRBV7-3 and TRBJ2-6; D is perhaps TRBD1 or TRBD2 (6 bases each). V dropped 2 bases and J dropped 8 bases, with 13 bases sitting between them. CDR1 SGHTA and CDR2 FQGTGA come from the germline V gene. CDR3 length: 15 residues. The CDR3 DNA sequence: TGTGCCAGCAGCTTATTAACGGGGGCTTCCAACGTCCTGACTTTC. Its translation: CASSLLTGASNVLTF.

The sample holds a few counts of this clone. The chain joins TRBV7-9 to TRBJ2-1, with 15 bases identical to TRBD2. With V trimmed by 0 bases and J by 8 bases, 8 bases remained unmatched. This CDR3 comprises 18 residues. CDR1 and CDR2 (germline): SEHNR, FQNEAQ (reference sequence). Written as DNA, the CDR3 is TGTGCCAGCAGCTTAGCGCTAGGGACTAGCGGGAGGCTCGATGAGCAGTTCTTC. It encodes CASSLALGTSGRLDEQFF.

The V and J genes are TRBV5-1 and TRBJ2-7; the D is unclear. This CDR3 has 14 residues. The V gene's germline CDR1 is SGHRS and CDR2 YFSETQ. Trimming shortened V by 5 bases and J by 2 bases, and 14 bases separated the two germline ends. In DNA form, the CDR3 reads TGCGCCAGCAGTTCCTCCGGGCCGACCTACGAGCAGTACTTC. This sequence encodes CASSSSGPTYEQYF.

This clone was counted between two and nine times. The chain has TRBV5-1 and TRBJ2-7; no definite D call. V lost 0 bases to trimming and J lost 5 bases, with 12 bases between them. The germline CDR1 and CDR2 sequences are SGHRS and YFSETQ. The CDR3 contains 14 residues. CDR3 bases: TGCGCCAGCAGCTTGGGGAACATTTTAGACGAGCAGTACTTC. Translation: CASSLGNILDEQYF.